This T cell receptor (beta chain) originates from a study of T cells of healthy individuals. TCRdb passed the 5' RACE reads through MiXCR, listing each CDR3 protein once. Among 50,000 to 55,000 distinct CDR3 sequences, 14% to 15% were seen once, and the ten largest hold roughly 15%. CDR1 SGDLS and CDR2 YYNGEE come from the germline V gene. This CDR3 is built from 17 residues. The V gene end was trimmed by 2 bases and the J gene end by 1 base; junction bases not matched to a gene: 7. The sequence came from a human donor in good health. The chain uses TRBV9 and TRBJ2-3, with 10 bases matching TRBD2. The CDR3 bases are TGTGCCAGCAGCGTGTCTAGCGGGAGTGCGGGCACAGATACGCAGTATTTT. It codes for CASSVSSGSAGTDTQYF.